One and the same sample provided the 10 T cell receptor beta chains below, sequenced in a study of tumor and adjacent non-tumor tissue in lung cancer. This sample's RNA came from whole unsorted tissue. More than 3 cm separated this lung sample from the edge of the tumor. The library came from three nested PCR rounds adapted from ARM-PCR protocols. TCRdb re-analysed the multiplex PCR reads in MiXCR, keeping a single row per CDR3 protein. The sample has under 75,000 distinct CDR3 sequences, around 70% seen once. Sequenced: distant non-tumor lung tissue. These receptors were obtained from a woman between 45 and 60 years old with non-small cell lung cancer.

This clonotype was observed a handful of times. Since a much larger clone is just one base distant, this may be a read error. The V and J genes are TRBV20-1 and TRBJ2-7; TRBD2 matches at 7 bases. The CDR3 contains 15 residues. Germline-derived CDR1 and CDR2 are DFQATT and SNEGSKA (reference sequence). The DNA of the CDR3 is TGCAGTGTTAGAGATACCGGCGGGGGCTCCTACGAGCAGTACTTC. It yields the protein CSVRDTGGGSYEQYF.

As for this clonotype: One base away lies a much larger clone, so this may be a sequencing read error. The CDR3 spells CASSLSGQGLNAQFF. Here the CDR3 DNA reads TGTGCCAGCAGTTTATCGGGTCAGGGCTTGAATGCGCAGTTCTTC. The chain employs TRBV12-3 or TRBV12-4 and TRBJ2-1, with D perhaps matching TRBD1 (5 bases). The CDR3 extends over 15 amino acids.

Worth noting for this clonotype: At one end the junction does not follow the germline gene, possibly because of a read error. V usage is TRBV5-1 and J usage is TRBJ2-7; 7 bases are a match to TRBD2. The CDR3 has 17 residues. Germline V gene data show CDR1 as SGHRS and CDR2 as YFSETQ. The DNA of the CDR3 is TGCGCCAGCAGCTTTAGTCTTCGCGGGAGTTCCTCCTACGAACAGTACTTC. It encodes CASSFSLRGSSSYEQYF.

As to this clonotype: Just one base apart from a much larger clone, this may be a read error. Here the CDR3 omits its conserved ending phenylalanine or tryptophan, so a read error is the likely source. This chain links TRBV12-3 or TRBV12-4 with TRBJ2-3, with 14 bases aligning to TRBD2. Trimming removed 7 bases from V and 6 bases from J; junction bases left unmatched: 6. CDR3 length equals 15 residues. CDR3 residues: CASTPGLAGADTQYS. For the CDR3, the DNA is TGTGCCAGCACCCCGGGACTAGCGGGAGCGGATACGCAGTATTCT.

In regard to this clonotype: A much larger clone lies one base from this, so it may be a read error. The V call is TRBV6-1, the J call TRBJ1-3; D remains ambiguous. This CDR3 spans 16 amino acids. Per germline, CDR1 MNHNS and CDR2 SASEGT. Trimming took off 6 bases at V and 2 bases at J, with 17 bases between the two ends. CDR3 residues: CASSDLRLNAGNTIYF. The CDR3 bases are TGTGCCAGCAGCGACCTTCGCCTGAACGCTGGAAACACCATATATTTT.

To note about this clonotype: The germline gene is not matched at one end of the junction; a read error may be the cause. This rearrangement joins TRBV11-2 to TRBJ2-7; D is unresolved. Germline V CDR1 and CDR2: SGHAT, FQNNGV. This CDR3 comprises 15 residues. CDR3 region: CVSSLSPSPTYEQYF. CDR3 nucleotide sequence: TGTGTCAGCAGTTTATCTCCGAGTCCCACCTACGAGCAGTACTTC. Filled out from reference TRBV11-2 and TRBJ2-7, the complete variable domain reads EAGVAQSPRYKIIEKRQSVAFWCNPISGHATLYWYQQILGQGPKLLIQFQNNGVVDDSQLPKDRFSAERLKGVDSTLKIQPAKLEDSAVYLCVSSLSPSPTYEQYFGPGTRLTVT.

Comment on this clonotype: A read error may be the cause here, since a much bigger clone is one base away. The rearrangement uses TRBV29-1 and TRBJ2-7; no clear D gene. CDR1 and CDR2 from the germline V gene are SQVTM and ANQGSEA. The CDR3 contains 13 residues. The V and J ends lost 3 bases and 5 bases respectively, with 14 bases between them. The chain's CDR3 is CSVDIGWGDEQYF. For the CDR3, the DNA is TGCAGCGTTGATATCGGCTGGGGTGACGAGCAGTACTTC.

The V call is TRBV7-3, the J call TRBJ2-1; TRBD2 aligns across 7 bases. V lost 7 bases, J lost 9 bases, and 15 bases stayed unmatched. CDR3 length: 15 amino acids. Germline V gene sequence: CDR1 SGHTA, CDR2 FQGTGA. CDR3: CASIRFESGMGEQFF. The CDR3 nucleotides are TGTGCCAGCATCCGGTTTGAGAGCGGGATGGGTGAGCAGTTCTTC.

Turning to this clonotype: Compared with germline, one end of the junction differs, possibly owing to a read error. V gene TRBV20-1 combines with J gene TRBJ2-1; 8 bases line up with TRBD1. The CDR3 covers 15 residues. CDR1 and CDR2 from the germline V gene are DFQATT and SNEGSKA (reference sequence). Here the CDR3 reads CSTRIGDRGYNGQFF. The CDR3, as DNA: TGCAGCACTAGAATTGGAGACAGGGGCTACAATGGGCAGTTCTTC.

Points on this clonotype: The junction shows a germline mismatch at one end, possibly a read error. J is TRBJ2-7 and V is TRBV7-8; 9 bases map to TRBD1. The CDR3 sequence is 19 residues long. Germline-derived CDR1 and CDR2 are SGHVS and FQNEAQ. CDR3 sequence: CASSFISGTGCFGRYEQYF. The CDR3 DNA sequence: TGTGCCAGTAGCTTCATTTCGGGGACAGGGTGCTTCGGTCGTTACGAGCAGTACTTC.